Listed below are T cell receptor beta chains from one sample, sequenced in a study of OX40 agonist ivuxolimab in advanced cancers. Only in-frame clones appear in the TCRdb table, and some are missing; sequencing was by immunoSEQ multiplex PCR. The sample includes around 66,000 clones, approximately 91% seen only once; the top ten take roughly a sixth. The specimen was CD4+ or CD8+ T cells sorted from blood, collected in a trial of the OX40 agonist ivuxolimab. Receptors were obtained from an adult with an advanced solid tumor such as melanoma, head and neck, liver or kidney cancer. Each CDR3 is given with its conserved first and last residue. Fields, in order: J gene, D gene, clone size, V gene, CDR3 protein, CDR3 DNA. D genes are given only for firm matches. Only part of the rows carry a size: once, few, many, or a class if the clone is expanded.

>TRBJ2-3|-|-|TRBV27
CASSLSTTDTQYF
TGTGCCAGCAGTTTATCGACCACAGATACGCAGTATTTT
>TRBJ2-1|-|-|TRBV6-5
CASSDPEVYNEQFF
TGTGCCAGCAGTGACCCGGAAGTTTACAATGAGCAGTTCTTC
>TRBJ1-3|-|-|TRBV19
CASSLASGNTIYF
TGTGCCAGTAGTCTCGCCTCTGGAAACACCATATATTTT
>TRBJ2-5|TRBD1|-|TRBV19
CASSGTALQETQYF
TGTGCCAGTTCTGGGACAGCGTTACAAGAGACCCAGTACTTC
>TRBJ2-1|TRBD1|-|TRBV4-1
CASSPRGRLGDEQFF
TGCGCCAGCAGCCCCAGGGGGCGGCTGGGGGATGAGCAGTTCTTC
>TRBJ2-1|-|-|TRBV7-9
CASSFLGLGTYNEQFF
TGTGCCAGCAGCTTTTTAGGGCTCGGCACTTACAATGAGCAGTTCTTC
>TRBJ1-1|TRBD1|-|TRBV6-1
CASSPTGEYTEAFF
TGTGCCAGCAGCCCGACAGGGGAATACACTGAAGCTTTCTTT
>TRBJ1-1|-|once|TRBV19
CASSWMSTTEAFF
TGTGCCAGTAGTTGGATGAGCACCACTGAAGCTTTCTTT
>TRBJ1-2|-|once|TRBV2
CASSEEGGFNYGYTF
TGTGCCAGCAGTGAAGAAGGAGGGTTTAACTATGGCTACACCTTC
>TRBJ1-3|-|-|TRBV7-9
CASFSGVSGNTIYF
TGTGCCAGCTTTTCTGGAGTCTCTGGAAACACCATATATTTT
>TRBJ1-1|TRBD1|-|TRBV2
CARLEGGTAYTEAFF
TGTGCCAGGTTGGAAGGCGGGACAGCTTACACTGAAGCTTTCTTT
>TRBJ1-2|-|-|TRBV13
CASSLGTYPLDNGYTF
TGTGCCAGCAGCTTGGGGACTTACCCTCTTGATAATGGCTACACCTTC
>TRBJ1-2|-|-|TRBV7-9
CASSGGQLNYGYTF
TGTGCCAGCAGCGGAGGACAGCTTAACTATGGCTACACCTTC
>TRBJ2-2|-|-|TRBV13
CASSLGLSTGELFF
TGTGCCAGCAGCTTAGGCCTCAGCACCGGGGAGCTGTTTTTT
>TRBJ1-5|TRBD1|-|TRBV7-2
CASSPTGSNQPQHF
TGTGCCAGCAGCCCGACAGGGAGTAATCAGCCCCAGCATTTT
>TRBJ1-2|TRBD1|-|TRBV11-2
CASSAPGQGTDGYTF
TGTGCCAGCAGCGCTCCGGGACAGGGGACGGATGGCTACACCTTC
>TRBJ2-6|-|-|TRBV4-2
CASSQDLANSGANVLTF
TGTGCCAGCAGCCAAGACCTGGCAAACTCTGGGGCCAACGTCCTGACTTTC
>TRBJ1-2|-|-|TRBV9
CASTRGDTSYGYTF
TGTGCCAGCACCCGGGGGGACACCTCCTATGGCTACACCTTC
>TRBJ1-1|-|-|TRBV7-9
CASLGDHSEAFF
TGTGCTTCACTCGGGGATCATTCTGAAGCTTTCTTT
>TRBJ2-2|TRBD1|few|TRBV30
CAWSAFSGTGDTGELFF
TGTGCCTGGAGTGCCTTTTCCGGGACAGGGGACACCGGGGAGCTGTTTTTT
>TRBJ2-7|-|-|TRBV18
CASSSETASYEQYF
TGTGCCAGCTCATCTGAGACTGCCTCCTACGAGCAGTACTTC
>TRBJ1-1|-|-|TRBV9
CASSEGTGEAFF
TGTGCCAGCAGCGAGGGGACCGGGGAAGCTTTCTTT
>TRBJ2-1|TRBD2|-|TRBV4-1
CASSQESGGVYNEQFF
TGCGCCAGCAGCCAAGAATCTGGGGGGGTCTACAATGAGCAGTTCTTC
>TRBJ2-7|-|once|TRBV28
CASSPERASSYEQYF
TGTGCCAGCAGTCCCGAGAGGGCTAGCTCCTACGAGCAGTACTTC
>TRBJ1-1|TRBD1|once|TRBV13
CASSIRDRGQSEAFF
TGTGCCAGCAGCATCCGGGACAGGGGGCAATCTGAAGCTTTCTTT
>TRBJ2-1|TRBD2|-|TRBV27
CASSHSSGESYNEQFF
TGTGCCAGCAGTCACTCCAGCGGGGAATCCTACAATGAGCAGTTCTTC
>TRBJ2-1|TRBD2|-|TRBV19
CASSIGAGGPLGNEQFF
TGTGCCAGTAGTATAGGAGCGGGGGGGCCTTTAGGCAATGAGCAGTTCTTC
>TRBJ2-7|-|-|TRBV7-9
CASSGPTGVGYEQYF
TGTGCCAGCAGCGGACCCACAGGTGTTGGGTACGAGCAGTACTTC
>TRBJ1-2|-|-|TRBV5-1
CASSLDRDYRYTF
TGCGCCAGCAGCTTGGACCGGGATTATCGCTACACCTTC
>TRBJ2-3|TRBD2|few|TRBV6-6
CASSYSRGGADTQYF
TGTGCCAGCAGTTACTCGCGGGGGGGTGCAGATACGCAGTATTTT
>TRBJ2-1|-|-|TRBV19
CASSTTSGGFNEQFF
TGTGCCAGTAGTACGACTAGTGGGGGGTTCAATGAGCAGTTCTTC
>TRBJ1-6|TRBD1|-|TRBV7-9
CASSLVGDRSNSPLHF
TGTGCCAGCAGCTTAGTAGGGGACAGGAGTAATTCACCCCTCCACTTT
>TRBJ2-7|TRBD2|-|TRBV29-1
CSVHELAGASYEQYF
TGCAGCGTCCACGAACTAGCGGGTGCCTCCTACGAGCAGTACTTC
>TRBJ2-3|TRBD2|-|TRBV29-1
CSVMSLAASTDTQYF
TGCAGCGTTATGTCCCTAGCGGCTAGCACAGATACGCAGTATTTT
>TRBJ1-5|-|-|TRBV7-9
CASSPTEPNQPQHF
TGTGCCAGCAGCCCGACCGAACCCAATCAGCCCCAGCATTTT
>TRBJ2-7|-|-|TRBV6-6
CASSYGGTSYEQYF
TGTGCCAGCAGTTACGGCGGGACCTCCTACGAGCAGTACTTC
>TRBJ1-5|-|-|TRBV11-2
CASSLAGGQPQHF
TGTGCCAGCAGCTTAGCGGGGGGCCAGCCCCAGCATTTT
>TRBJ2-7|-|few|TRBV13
CASSLGSDEQYF
TGTGCCAGCAGCTTAGGCTCTGACGAGCAGTACTTC
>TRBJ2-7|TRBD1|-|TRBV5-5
CASTPSDRTGGKEQYF
TGTGCCAGCACCCCTTCCGATAGGACAGGGGGCAAAGAGCAGTACTTC
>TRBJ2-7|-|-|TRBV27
CASSLSPGHVFDEQYF
TGTGCCAGCAGTTTGAGTCCAGGACACGTCTTCGACGAGCAGTACTTC
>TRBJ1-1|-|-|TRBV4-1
CASSQGDMNTEAFF
TGCGCCAGCAGCCAAGGAGACATGAACACTGAAGCTTTCTTT
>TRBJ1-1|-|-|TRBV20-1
CSASQGTEAFF
TGCAGTGCTAGCCAGGGCACTGAAGCTTTCTTT
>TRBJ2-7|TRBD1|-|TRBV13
CASSGSGGYPYEQYF
TGTGCCAGCAGCGGTTCAGGGGGCTATCCCTACGAGCAGTACTTC
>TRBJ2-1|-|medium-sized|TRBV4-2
CASSQVIQGSYNEQFF
TGTGCCAGCAGCCAAGTAATACAGGGCAGCTACAATGAGCAGTTCTTC
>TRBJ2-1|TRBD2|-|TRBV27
CASLDLAGDGEQFF
TGTGCCAGCCTCGACTTAGCGGGGGATGGTGAGCAGTTCTTC
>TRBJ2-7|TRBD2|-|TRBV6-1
CASSVPLAALYEQYF
TGTGCCAGCAGTGTTCCACTAGCGGCCCTCTACGAGCAGTACTTC
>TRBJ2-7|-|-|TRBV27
CASSLRAPREKYEQYF
TGTGCCAGCAGTTTAAGAGCACCTAGGGAGAAGTACGAGCAGTACTTC
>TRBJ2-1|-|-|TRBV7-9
CASGDPQGSYNEQFF
TGTGCCAGCGGCGACCCACAGGGCTCCTACAATGAGCAGTTCTTC
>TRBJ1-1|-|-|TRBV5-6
CASSLAGFMNTEAFF
TGTGCCAGCAGCTTGGCCGGGTTCATGAACACTGAAGCTTTCTTT
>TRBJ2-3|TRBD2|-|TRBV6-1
CASSEWGPTSGGYTDTQYF
TGTGCCAGCAGTGAATGGGGCCCTACTAGCGGGGGGTATACAGATACGCAGTATTTT